These 26 T cell receptor beta chains share one sample of origin, sequenced in a study. Tregs were sorted as CD4+CD25+CD127-/low cells. MiXCR was run by TCRdb on the 5' RACE reads, yielding one entry per CDR3 protein. The table has over 45,000 distinct CDR3 sequences, roughly 25% seen once. Sequencing was carried out using tumor-infiltrating Tregs sorted from the breast tumor. These receptors all stem from a female donor with breast cancer.

This chain connects TRBV5-4 to TRBJ2-2; 11 nucleotides line up with TRBD1. The CDR3 length is 16 residues. V dropped 7 bases and J dropped 4; count of bases not matched to a gene: 9. Germline V CDR1 and CDR2: SGHNT, YYREEE (reference sequence). CDR3 in amino acids: CASGPAGQGATGELFF. The DNA for the CDR3 is TGTGCCAGCGGCCCGGCCGGACAGGGGGCCACCGGGGAGCTGTTTTTT.

This clonotype was found many times. This sequence joins TRBV9 and TRBJ2-3, with D possibly matching TRBD2 (5 bases). This CDR3 comprises 15 residues. The V end was cut by 0 bases, the J end by 2 bases, with 10 bases between. Germline-derived CDR1 and CDR2 are SGDLS and YYNGEE. The CDR3 loop reads CASSVGASFTDTQYF. The DNA of the CDR3 is TGTGCCAGCAGCGTAGGGGCTAGCTTCACAGATACGCAGTATTTT.

A few counts support this clonotype. The rearrangement joins TRBV7-9 to TRBJ2-3; no firm D call. This CDR3 has 13 residues. Trimming left V 7 bases short and J 3 bases short, with 11 bases between. Germline-derived CDR1 and CDR2 are SEHNR and FQNEAQ (reference sequence). The CDR3 nucleotides read TGTGCCAGCACCCTCCCCCCAACAGATACGCAGTATTTT. The encoded protein is CASTLPPTDTQYF.

This clonotype appeared many times. This CDR3 reads CASSLAATNEKLFF. CDR3 DNA sequence: TGTGCCAGCAGCTTAGCGGCGACTAATGAAAAACTGTTTTTT. The chain employs TRBV7-2 and TRBJ1-4; no reliable D call. V shed 0 bases and J shed 2 bases, with 4 bases lying between them. Germline V gene sequence: CDR1 SGHTA, CDR2 FQGNSA. This CDR3 contains 14 residues. Full variable domain (missing parts from reference TRBV7-2 and TRBJ1-4): GAGVSQSPSNKVTEKGKDVELRCDPISGHTALYWYRQSLGQGLEFLIYFQGNSAPDKSGLPSDRFSAERTGGSVSTLTIQRTQQEDSAVYLCASSLAATNEKLFFGSGTQLSVL.

DNA for the CDR3: TGTGCCAGCAGCCTCGGCAGGACCAGCTTGTACTTC. Translation: CASSLGRTSLYF. The V and J genes are TRBV7-2 and TRBJ2-5; no reliable D call. Per the germline V gene, CDR1 is SGHTA and CDR2 is FQGNSA. CDR3 length: 12 residues. The V end lost 5 bases, the J end lost 13 bases, and 17 bases lay between the germline ends.

There are a few counts of this clonotype. The chain carries TRBV20-1 and TRBJ2-7; D is undetermined. Between the trimmed V and J ends, which lost 0 bases and 3 bases, there was a span of 3 bases. Germline CDR1 and CDR2: DFQATT and SNEGSKA (reference sequence). CDR3 length equals 11 residues. The CDR3 spells CSARESYEQYF. The CDR3 DNA reads as TGCAGTGCTAGAGAGAGCTACGAGCAGTACTTC.

This chain connects TRBV11-2 to TRBJ1-3; D remains unclear. V was shortened by 0 bases and J by 7 bases, with 7 bases between the two germline ends. This CDR3 has 13 amino acids. Germline CDR1 SGHAT, CDR2 FQNNGV. The CDR3 region has the DNA TGTGCCAGCAGCTTAGAGCCGGGGAACACCATATATTTT. It specifies CASSLEPGNTIYF.

The chain uses TRBV4-3 and TRBJ2-3; 8 nucleotides match TRBD2. The CDR3 contains 17 residues. Germline values: CDR1 LGHNA, CDR2 YSLEER. V trimming: 1 base; J trimming: 3 bases; junction bases outside the gene matches: 9. Written as DNA, the CDR3 is TGCGCCAGCAGCCAAGGGAGCGGGAGTCTGAGAACAGATACGCAGTATTTT. It codes for CASSQGSGSLRTDTQYF.

This clonotype was counted at least ten times. The chain has TRBV20-1 and TRBJ1-6; D not resolved. Trimming cost V 3 bases and J 8 bases, with 11 bases left between them. Germline assignment: CDR1 DFQATT and CDR2 SNEGSKA (reference sequence). The CDR3 consists of 13 residues. The CDR3 here is CSASSKPDSPLHF. As DNA, the CDR3 is TGCAGTGCTAGTTCGAAGCCGGATTCACCCCTCCACTTT.

This clonotype occurred many times. The CDR3 protein is CASSMTSVSYNEQFF. DNA of the CDR3: TGCGCCAGCAGCATGACTAGCGTCTCCTACAATGAGCAGTTCTTC. The rearrangement uses TRBV5-1 and TRBJ2-1; 8 positions agree with TRBD2. With V trimmed by 4 bases and J by 0 bases, 3 bases remained unmatched. This CDR3 is built from 15 residues. CDR1 SGHRS and CDR2 YFSETQ come from the germline V gene.

This clonotype is medium-sized. The J gene is TRBJ2-3, the V gene TRBV6-6, with 7 positions matching TRBD1. The length of the CDR3 is 15 residues. Germline loops: CDR1 MNHNY, CDR2 SVGAGI (reference sequence). The trim removed 2 bases at V and 1 base at J, leaving 3 bases unmatched. The DNA of the CDR3 is TGTGCCAGCAGTTACCAGGGACAGCGCACAGATACGCAGTATTTT. Translated: CASSYQGQRTDTQYF.

Turning to this clonotype: This sequence may be a read error, since a much larger clone differs from it by one base. The chain has TRBV4-3 and TRBJ2-1; D call uncertain. The germline CDR1 and CDR2 sequences are LGHNA and YSLEER. This CDR3 spans 13 amino acids. CDR3 DNA: TGCGCCAGCAGCCATCGTCCGTACAATGAGCAGATCTTC. Residues: CASSHRPYNEQIF.

J is TRBJ1-2 and V is TRBV3-1; no firm D call. The CDR3 covers 13 residues. From germline, CDR1 is LGHDT and CDR2 YNNKEL (reference sequence). V lost 3 bases, J lost 7 bases, and 12 bases lay in between. The CDR3 loop is CASSQDRAGGYTF. CDR3 DNA: TGTGCCAGCAGCCAGGACCGAGCAGGTGGCTACACCTTC.

The chain uses TRBV3-1 and TRBJ2-5; TRBD2 aligns across 10 bases. The CDR3 covers 14 residues. The V gene's germline CDR1 is LGHDT and CDR2 YNNKEL (reference sequence). The ends lost 5 bases at V and 5 bases at J; junction bases unmatched: 5. CDR3 DNA: TGTGCCAGCAGCTACATTAGCGGGGGGGAGACCCAGTACTTC. Protein sequence: CASSYISGGETQYF.

This rearrangement joins TRBV27 to TRBJ1-1; possibly TRBD1 for D (5 bases). The CDR3 has 14 residues. Looked up from germline, CDR1 is MNHEY and CDR2 is SMNVEV (reference sequence). V gave up 6 bases and J gave up 5 bases, with 16 bases separating them. The CDR3: CASSLGVRRTEAFF. CDR3 bases: TGTGCCAGCAGCTTAGGGGTGAGAAGGACTGAAGCTTTCTTT.

This clonotype appeared a few times. The gene calls are TRBV28 and TRBJ1-5; D call uncertain. There are 13 residues in the CDR3. The V gene's germline CDR1 is MDHEN and CDR2 SYDVKM. V shed 6 bases and J shed 5 bases, with 11 bases lying between them. The DNA for the CDR3 is TGTGCCAGCAGCCCTCCCGGGGATCAGCCCCAGCATTTT. Its protein product is CASSPPGDQPQHF.

The sample holds many counts of this clonotype. The V and J genes are TRBV3-1 and TRBJ2-5; D remains ambiguous. Trimming cost V 0 bases and J 7 bases, with 9 bases left between them. The length of the CDR3 is 13 residues. The germline V gene has CDR1 LGHDT and CDR2 YNNKEL (reference sequence). The CDR3 here is CASSQELLLTQYF. In DNA form, the CDR3 reads TGTGCCAGCAGCCAAGAACTTCTGCTGACCCAGTACTTC.

The chain is built from TRBV9 and TRBJ2-7; D is undetermined. Germline CDR1 and CDR2: SGDLS and YYNGEE. The CDR3 length is 12 residues. Trimming removed 3 bases from V and 7 bases from J, with 11 bases in between. CDR3 in amino acids: CASSEGGGEQYF. The CDR3 DNA reads as TGTGCCAGCAGCGAGGGTGGCGGTGAGCAGTACTTC.

This clonotype was found a few times. A single base separates this from a much larger clone, so it may be a read error. This rearrangement joins TRBV6-2 or TRBV6-3 to TRBJ2-3; 9 bases agree with TRBD2. The germline gives CDR1 MNHEY, CDR2 SVGEGT. This CDR3 has 15 amino acids. Trimming at V came to 1 base and at J to 5 bases, leaving 4 bases not matched to a gene. CDR3 in DNA: TGTGCCAGCAGTTACTTAGAACTAGCGGGAGATACGCAGTATTTT. Protein: CASSYLELAGDTQYF.

Turning to this clonotype: Given a much more abundant clone one base away, this may be a read error. The chain employs TRBV11-2 and TRBJ1-6; 7 bases align to TRBD1. CDR1 and CDR2 from the germline V gene are SGHAT and FQNNGV. This CDR3 is 14 amino acids long. The DNA of the CDR3 is TGTACCAGCAGCAACAGGGGTAACAATTCACCCCTCCACTTT. Amino acids: CTSSNRGNNSPLHF.

This clonotype was detected ten times or more. This chain connects TRBV28 to TRBJ1-2; perhaps TRBD1 as D (5 bases). Trimming took 4 bases from V and 3 from J, leaving 18 bases between them. Germline loops: CDR1 MDHEN, CDR2 SYDVKM. The CDR3 totals 16 residues. CDR3 residues: CASSSRWGGEDYGYTF. DNA of the CDR3: TGTGCCAGCAGTTCACGGTGGGGGGGTGAGGACTATGGCTACACCTTC.

As for this clonotype: Given the absence of the conserved phenylalanine or tryptophan at the CDR3 end, a read error is likely. The chain employs TRBV9 and TRBJ2-3; no clear D gene. The CDR3 is made up of 16 amino acids. Germline CDR1 SGDLS, CDR2 YYNGEE. The V end lost 0 bases, the J end lost 2 bases, and 13 bases lay between the germline ends. The CDR3: CASSVGLDLFTDTQYL. In DNA form, the CDR3 reads TGTGCCAGCAGCGTAGGGCTAGATCTTTTCACAGATACGCAGTATCTT.

Points on this clonotype: This sequence may be a read error, since a much larger clone differs from it by one base. The chain employs TRBV5-1 and TRBJ2-2, with a tentative D call TRBD2 (5 bases). In germline, CDR1 is SGHRS, CDR2 YFSETQ. This CDR3 has 15 amino acids. The CDR3 is CASNLGDWNTGELFF. The CDR3 DNA reads as TGCGCCAGCAACTTGGGAGACTGGAACACCGGGGAGCTGTTTTTT.

The genes are TRBV3-1 and TRBJ1-2; 9 bases map to TRBD1. Germline V gene sequence: CDR1 LGHDT, CDR2 YNNKEL (reference sequence). The CDR3 is made up of 16 amino acids. After removal of 0 bases from V and 11 bases from J, the junction contained 13 bases not matched to a gene. This CDR3 is CASSQDPDRGRSAYTF. Written as DNA, the CDR3 is TGTGCCAGCAGCCAAGACCCGGACAGGGGCCGATCGGCATACACCTTC.

This clonotype was counted a few times. This chain joins TRBV5-6 and TRBJ2-1, with D possibly matching TRBD1 (5 bases). Germline CDR1 is SGHDT and CDR2 is YYEEEE. The CDR3 totals 14 residues. V was shortened by 9 bases and J by 4 bases, with 17 bases between the two germline ends. CDR3 nucleotide sequence: TGTGCCACCGAAAGGGGCAGTGGATACAATGAGCAGTTCTTC. Translation gives CATERGSGYNEQFF.

This clonotype was seen only once. This chain connects TRBV6-2 or TRBV6-3 to TRBJ2-1; TRBD2 might be the D (6 bases). The V gene lost 6 bases and the J gene lost 3 bases, with 18 bases spanning the gap. Germline CDR1 and CDR2: MNHEY and SVGEGT. This CDR3 comprises 16 residues. CDR3 DNA sequence: TGTGCCAGCAGGGGTAGCGGAGGGGCTTTCTACAATGAGCAGTTCTTC. This encodes CASRGSGGAFYNEQFF.